This TCR beta chain was sequenced in a study of blood T cell repertoires in COVID-19. Comments on this clone: Relative to the germline gene, one junction end is altered; a read error may explain this.

The repertoire was sequenced with immunoSEQ multiplex PCR; TCRdb's copy has only in-frame clones and lacks some. The sample lists under 250,000 clones; about nine tenths were seen once. This CDR3 comprises 11 residues. Germline CDR1 reads SNHLY; CDR2 reads FYNNEI. Sequenced material: peripheral blood. The TCR sequence derives from a man in his forties or fifties with COVID-19, enrolled during active disease. The gene calls are TRBV2 and TRBJ2-3; perhaps TRBD1 as D (5 bases). CDR3 bases: TGTGCCAGCACTTACTTTAGGGGCCCAAATTTT. Amino acids: CASTYFRGPNF.